A single sample gave rise to the 30 T cell receptor beta chains below, sequenced in a study of blood T cells in healthy people across ages. The second PCR ran roughly 7 to 12 cycles with a sample-barcoded 5' primer and J-beta primers. MiXCR, run by TCRdb on the 5' RACE reads, gives a single entry per CDR3 protein. Of around 800,000 distinct CDR3 sequences in the sample, 20% to 30% were seen once. This sample was also put to use in a study of T cells of mothers and their children.

Sequenced sample: blood. Receptor source: a boy younger than 18 in good health.

This clonotype was counted between two and nine times. V is TRBV5-6 and J is TRBJ1-4; 7 bases line up with TRBD1. Germline assignment: CDR1 SGHDT and CDR2 YYEEEE. The junction had 4 bases not matched to a gene; V was cut back by 2 bases and J by 0 bases. CDR3 length: 16 residues. CDR3 amino acids: CASSFEGAATNEKLFF. In nucleotides, the CDR3 is TGTGCCAGCAGCTTCGAGGGGGCAGCAACTAATGAAAAACTGTTTTTT.

CDR3 sequence: CASSQDKGAGGAETQYF. The CDR3 coding sequence is TGTGCCAGCAGCCAAGATAAAGGGGCAGGGGGCGCAGAGACCCAGTACTTC. This rearrangement joins TRBV14 to TRBJ2-5; TRBD1 matches at 8 bases. Unmatched junction bases numbered 10, after V lost 0 bases and J lost 4 bases. The CDR3 runs to 17 residues. From germline, CDR1 is SGHDN and CDR2 FVKESK. Filled out from reference TRBV14 and TRBJ2-5, the complete variable domain reads EAGVTQFPSHSVIEKGQTVTLRCDPISGHDNLYWYRRVMGKEIKFLLHFVKESKQDESGMPNNRFLAERTGGTYSTLKVQPAELEDSGVYFCASSQDKGAGGAETQYFGPGTRLLVL.

There are a few counts of this clonotype. CDR3 region: CSARDRLQPQHF. CDR3 bases: TGCAGTGCTCGGGACAGACTTCAGCCCCAGCATTTT. V and J are TRBV20-1 and TRBJ1-5; 7 positions agree with TRBD1. Germline CDR1 is DFQATT and CDR2 is SNEGSKA (reference sequence). Unmatched junction bases numbered 4, after V lost 5 bases and J lost 6 bases. This CDR3 region has 12 residues.

Only a few counts were recorded for this clonotype. The chain uses TRBV5-1 and TRBJ2-6; D is possibly TRBD1 (5 bases). Germline V gives CDR1 SGHRS, CDR2 YFSETQ. The CDR3 extends over 16 amino acids. Trimming took off 2 bases at V and 2 bases at J, with 11 bases between the two ends. The CDR3 DNA reads TGCGCCAGCAGCTTAAAGAGCAGGGCTGGGGCCAACGTCCTGACTTTC. This encodes CASSLKSRAGANVLTF.

The genes are TRBV27 and TRBJ1-5; no reliable D call. With 4 bases removed from V and 1 base from J, the gap between germline ends came to 11 bases. CDR3 length: 15 residues. Per germline, CDR1 MNHEY and CDR2 SMNVEV (reference sequence). The CDR3 DNA follows: TGTGCCAGCAGTTATAAGTGGCAGAGCAATCAGCCCCAGCATTTT. Its translation: CASSYKWQSNQPQHF.

The chain joins TRBV6-5 to TRBJ2-3; TRBD2 might be the D (7 bases). CDR1 is MNHEY and CDR2 is SVGAGI in the germline V gene. There are 17 residues in the CDR3. Trimming removed 0 bases from V and 1 base from J, with 14 bases in between. The CDR3 DNA reads as TGTGCCAGCAGTTACTCGGGCGGGGGCGCGGGCACAGATACGCAGTATTTT. Protein: CASSYSGGGAGTDTQYF.

This chain connects TRBV29-1 to TRBJ1-2; TRBD1 matches 9 bases. Trimming took 3 bases from V and 6 from J; bases not matched to a gene: 2. The CDR3 is 12 amino acids. CDR1 is SQVTM and CDR2 is ANQGSEA in the germline V gene. CDR3 residues: CSVERTGDGYTF. DNA for the CDR3: TGCAGCGTTGAGAGGACAGGGGATGGCTACACCTTC.

The chain uses TRBV5-4 and TRBJ2-1, with D perhaps given as TRBD1 or TRBD2 (5 bases each). CDR1 is SGHNT, CDR2 YYREEE, per germline (reference sequence). V lost 2 bases and J lost 9, with 18 bases in between. The CDR3 is 15 amino acids. The CDR3 DNA reads TGTGCCAGCAGCTTCCGAGCGGTGGGACCGGGTGAGCAGTTCTTC. Encoded protein: CASSFRAVGPGEQFF.

This clonotype turned up a few times. This sequence joins TRBV7-9 and TRBJ2-5; D is ambiguous. V shed 0 bases and J shed 4 bases, with 6 bases lying between them. Germline-derived CDR1 and CDR2 are SEHNR and FQNEAQ (reference sequence). This CDR3 is built from 13 residues. The CDR3 nucleotides read TGTGCCAGCAGCTTAGCGGTTCCAGAGACCCAGTACTTC. Protein sequence: CASSLAVPETQYF.

The chain carries TRBV5-1 and TRBJ1-6; D gene uncertain. CDR1 is SGHRS and CDR2 is YFSETQ in the germline V gene. This CDR3 has 14 amino acids. Between the trimmed V and J ends, which lost 0 bases and 8 bases, there was a span of 9 bases. The CDR3, as DNA: TGCGCCAGCAGCTTGGCAGGCCCTGATTCACCCCTCCACTTT. Translating gives CASSLAGPDSPLHF.

This clonotype was seen a few times. This chain links TRBV7-2 with TRBJ2-7; D not resolved. The end of the DNA fits TRBJ2-1 better, so the J call may be wrong. The germline gives CDR1 SGHTA, CDR2 FQGNSA. The CDR3 contains 13 residues. CDR3 sequence: CASSLNGVREQFF. The DNA of the CDR3 is TGTGCCAGCAGCTTAAACGGCGTACGTGAGCAGTTCTTC.

The J gene is TRBJ2-1, the V gene TRBV29-1; TRBD2 aligns across 10 bases. Per germline, CDR1 SQVTM and CDR2 ANQGSEA. CDR3 size: 16 residues. With 6 bases clipped from V and 7 bases from J, the junction kept 15 bases outside the gene matches. The CDR3 protein is CSVLALLAGVKNEQFF. CDR3 DNA sequence: TGCAGCGTCCTCGCTCTCCTAGCGGGAGTAAAAAATGAGCAGTTCTTC.

The V gene is TRBV5-4, the J gene TRBJ2-1; no clear D gene. The CDR3 spans 14 residues. Trimming took 1 base from V and 5 from J, leaving 10 bases between them. Germline V gene data show CDR1 as SGHNT and CDR2 as YYREEE (reference sequence). Written as DNA, the CDR3 is TGTGCCAGCAGCTTGCAGACTCGGGACAATGAGCAGTTCTTC. Its protein is CASSLQTRDNEQFF.

The V and J genes are TRBV6-5 and TRBJ2-1, with D maybe TRBD1 (5 bases). Germline CDR1 is MNHEY and CDR2 is SVGAGI. The CDR3 runs to 13 residues. Trimming stripped 7 bases from V and 4 bases from J, with 11 bases between. The CDR3 is CASTRAGYNEQFF. The CDR3 DNA reads TGTGCCAGCACCAGGGCAGGATACAATGAGCAGTTCTTC.

This sequence joins TRBV6-1 and TRBJ2-6; D unclear. CDR1 is MNHNS, CDR2 SASEGT, per germline. The CDR3 has 16 residues. V was trimmed by 3 bases and J by 0 bases, leaving 9 bases between them. The CDR3 DNA reads TGTGCCAGCAGTGAGGGCACACACTCTGGGGCCAACGTCCTGACTTTC. The encoded protein is CASSEGTHSGANVLTF.

In this sample, this clonotype turned up many times. This chain uses TRBV28 with TRBJ2-5, with TRBD1 matching 7 bases. The CDR3 loop spans 13 amino acids. V lost 6 bases and J lost 5; bases outside the gene matches: 6. Germline CDR1 reads MDHEN; CDR2 reads SYDVKM. In nucleotides, the CDR3 is TGTGCCAGCAGGCAGGGGGTAGTGGAGACCCAGTACTTC. It is translated as CASRQGVVETQYF.

The chain is built from TRBV5-1 and TRBJ2-5, with D perhaps matching TRBD1 (6 bases). TRBJ2-7 explains the end of the DNA better; the J call may be wrong. This CDR3 has 15 amino acids. The V gene's germline CDR1 is SGHRS and CDR2 YFSETQ. The DNA for the CDR3 is TGCGCCAGCAGCTTGACGACCGGACAGCCCTACGAGCAGTACTTC. Translated: CASSLTTGQPYEQYF.

This clonotype occurred once. The gene calls are TRBV7-6 and TRBJ1-2; possibly TRBD1 for D (5 bases). The CDR3 sequence is 19 residues long. The V end was cut by 5 bases, the J end by 0 bases, with 25 bases between. The germline gives CDR1 SGHVS, CDR2 FNYEAQ. CDR3 bases: TGTGCCAGCAGCCCCCGCGGGGACCGCCGCCCGGAAGCTAACTATGGCTACACCTTC. Amino acids: CASSPRGDRRPEANYGYTF. The full variable domain, with the rest looked up from reference TRBV7-6 and TRBJ1-2, is GAGVSQSPRYKVTKRGQDVALRCDPISGHVSLYWYRQALGQGPEFLTYFNYEAQQDKSGLPNDRFSAERPEGSISTLTIQRTEQRDSAMYRCASSPRGDRRPEANYGYTFGSGTRLTVV.

This rearrangement joins TRBV12-3 or TRBV12-4 to TRBJ1-1; D possibly corresponds to TRBD1 (6 bases). The CDR3 has 13 amino acids. Trimming removed 6 bases at V and 4 bases at J, with 12 bases between. For the CDR3, the DNA is TGTGCCAGCAGGCCCAGGGGTCTCACTGAAGCTTTCTTT. Its protein product is CASRPRGLTEAFF.

The chain employs TRBV7-9 and TRBJ2-5; TRBD1 is a possible D gene (6 bases). This CDR3 has 17 amino acids. Trimming removed 3 bases from V and 2 bases from J, with 19 bases in between. The germline CDR1 and CDR2 sequences are SEHNR and FQNEAQ (reference sequence). DNA of the CDR3: TGTGCCAGCAGCTTTCGTGTGGTGGGGGCCCTACAAGAGACCCAGTACTTC. Its protein is CASSFRVVGALQETQYF.

This clonotype was seen a handful of times. This rearrangement joins TRBV29-1 to TRBJ1-2, with TRBD1 matching 10 bases. Germline V gene sequence: CDR1 SQVTM, CDR2 ANQGSEA. This CDR3 is 12 amino acids long. The V segment lost 6 bases and the J segment 6 bases; nucleotides outside the gene matches: 4. In DNA form, the CDR3 reads TGCAGCGTGCGGACAGGGGGTGATGGCTACACCTTC. Its translation is CSVRTGGDGYTF.

The chain employs TRBV9 and TRBJ2-6; D not resolved. This CDR3 region has 14 residues. V lost 0 bases and J lost 4, with 5 bases in between. Germline V gene data show CDR1 as SGDLS and CDR2 as YYNGEE. The CDR3 reads CASSVDLGANVLTF. DNA for the CDR3: TGTGCCAGCAGCGTAGACCTCGGGGCCAACGTCCTGACTTTC.

V and J are TRBV15 and TRBJ2-7; D remains ambiguous. Trimming stripped 0 bases from V and 2 bases from J, with 11 bases between. Germline V gene data show CDR1 as LNHNV and CDR2 as YYDKDF (reference sequence). The CDR3 extends over 15 amino acids. The CDR3 region has the DNA TGTGCCACCAGCAGAGACCGGCGATCTACCTACGAGCAGTACTTC. Translating gives CATSRDRRSTYEQYF.

This clonotype was picked up a small number of times. The chain couples TRBV27 to TRBJ2-7; D is tentatively TRBD1 or TRBD2 (5 bases each). V lost 5 bases and J 3 bases, leaving 17 bases between the germline ends. This CDR3 is 15 amino acids long. Germline CDR1 is MNHEY and CDR2 is SMNVEV (reference sequence). CDR3 bases: TGTGCCAGCAGTACAGAGGGATTTGGGGGCTACGAGCAGTACTTC. Protein sequence: CASSTEGFGGYEQYF.

J is TRBJ2-7 and V is TRBV20-1, with 7 bases identical to TRBD1. The V segment lost 0 bases and the J segment 4 bases; nucleotides outside the gene matches: 3. Germline V gene sequence: CDR1 DFQATT, CDR2 SNEGSKA (reference sequence). The CDR3 sequence is 13 residues long. CDR3 in amino acids: CSARDYRGYEQYF. The CDR3 nucleotides read TGCAGTGCTAGAGATTACAGGGGTTACGAGCAGTACTTC.

V usage is TRBV30 and J usage is TRBJ2-2; 7 positions match TRBD1. This CDR3 has 14 amino acids. The germline V gene encodes CDR1 GTSNPN and CDR2 SVGIG (reference sequence). Trimming cost V 0 bases and J 7 bases; bases outside gene matches: 5. The CDR3 loop is CAWSVIGGHGELFF. CDR3 nucleotides: TGTGCCTGGAGTGTGATAGGGGGCCACGGGGAGCTGTTTTTT.

Only one count was recorded for this clonotype. The chain joins TRBV7-6 to TRBJ2-3, with 7 bases aligning to TRBD2. Looked up from germline, CDR1 is SGHVS and CDR2 is FNYEAQ. V trimming: 2 bases; J trimming: 1 base; junction bases outside the gene matches: 9. This CDR3 is built from 17 residues. Here the CDR3 DNA reads TGTGCCAGCAGCTTAAGGCTGGCGGGGGACCGCACAGATACGCAGTATTTT. This sequence encodes CASSLRLAGDRTDTQYF.

The chain employs TRBV15 and TRBJ2-4; D may match TRBD1 or TRBD2 (5 bases each). The CDR3 consists of 15 residues. CDR1 LNHNV and CDR2 YYDKDF come from the germline V gene (reference sequence). Trimming stripped 8 bases from V and 3 bases from J, with 17 bases between. The CDR3 protein is CATALEGLVKNIQYF. CDR3 nucleotides: TGTGCCACCGCACTAGAGGGGTTGGTCAAAAACATTCAGTACTTC. Full variable domain (missing parts from reference TRBV15 and TRBJ2-4): DAMVIQNPRYQVTQFGKPVTLSCSQTLNHNVMYWYQQKSSQAPKLLFHYYDKDFNNEADTPDNFQSRRPNTSFCFLDIRSPGLGDTAMYLCATALEGLVKNIQYFGAGTRLSVL.

The rearrangement links TRBV3-1 to TRBJ2-7; possibly TRBD1 or TRBD2 for D (5 bases each). Germline loops: CDR1 LGHDT, CDR2 YNNKEL (reference sequence). The V end was cut by 6 bases, the J end by 2 bases, with 11 bases between. The CDR3 sequence is 13 residues long. The CDR3 DNA sequence: TGTGCCAGCAGTAGGATGGGGGCCTACGAGCAGTACTTC. It encodes CASSRMGAYEQYF.

This clonotype has more than one count but fewer than ten. The rearrangement joins TRBV20-1 to TRBJ1-2; D remains ambiguous. Trimming left V 0 bases short and J 6 bases short, with 14 bases between. The CDR3 is made up of 14 amino acids. CDR1 is DFQATT, CDR2 SNEGSKA, per germline (reference sequence). The CDR3, as DNA: TGCAGTGCTAGAGATCGTGAGGGTGCCCATGGCTACACCTTC. It translates to CSARDREGAHGYTF.